This T cell receptor (beta chain) was captured by sequencing in a study of shared clonotypes between healthy human individuals. Germline V gene lookup returns CDR1 LGHNA and CDR2 YNFKEQ. V was pared by 2 bases and J by 5 bases, with 7 bases of the junction left unmatched. The CDR3 is 15 amino acids. Clones were read by immunoSEQ multiplex PCR, and TCRdb kept only the in-frame ones, dropping some. Among roughly 700,000 clones listed, about 92% were seen once. The source material was memory CD8+ T cells from PBMCs. Subset indicated: CD45RO+ cells pooled with CCR7-negative TemRA cells. This sequence originates from a man aged 18 to 29 in good health. Some clones in this sample may be carry-over from other donors' samples. The chain links TRBV4-2 to TRBJ1-2; TRBD1 matches at 8 bases. Written as DNA, the CDR3 is TGTGCCAGCAGCCAAACGACAGGGGTAGGGTATGGCTACACCTTC. The encoded protein is CASSQTTGVGYGYTF.